One and the same sample provided the 23 T cell receptor beta chains below, sequenced in a study of early T cells in non-severe SARS-CoV-2 infection. TCRdb reprocessed the 5' RACE reads via MiXCR and lists one record per CDR3 protein. The sample lists approximately 28,000 distinct CDR3 sequences; approximately 4% were seen once. The specimen was whole blood. All receptors derive from an adult who was a healthcare worker with PCR-confirmed SARS-CoV-2 infection or an uninfected control (not recorded which).

This clonotype appeared many times. V usage is TRBV11-2 and J usage is TRBJ1-5, with TRBD1 matching 7 bases. Germline loops: CDR1 SGHAT, CDR2 FQNNGV. The CDR3 length is 15 residues. With V trimmed by 5 bases and J by 0 bases, 4 bases remained unmatched. CDR3 loop: CASSAGQFSNQPQHF. The CDR3 nucleotides are TGTGCCAGCAGCGCGGGACAGTTTAGCAATCAGCCCCAGCATTTT. The full variable domain, in which reference TRBV11-2 and TRBJ1-5 provide the parts outside the CDR3, is EAGVAQSPRYKIIEKRQSVAFWCNPISGHATLYWYQQILGQGPKLLIQFQNNGVVDDSQLPKDRFSAERLKGVDSTLKIQPAKLEDSAVYLCASSAGQFSNQPQHFGDGTRLSIL.

This clonotype was seen ten or more times. The V call is TRBV20-1, the J call TRBJ2-3; 8 bases fit TRBD2. This CDR3 region has 14 residues. CDR1 and CDR2 from the germline V gene are DFQATT and SNEGSKA (reference sequence). V trimming: 5 bases; J trimming: 3 bases; junction bases outside the gene matches: 7. As DNA, the CDR3 is TGCAGTGCTCTGAGCGGGAGTTCGACAGATACGCAGTATTTT. The encoded protein is CSALSGSSTDTQYF.

The chain is built from TRBV5-1 and TRBJ2-2, with 7 bases aligning to TRBD1. The V gene's germline CDR1 is SGHRS and CDR2 YFSETQ. V gave up 0 bases and J gave up 6 bases; unmatched junction bases: 5. This CDR3 comprises 15 residues. CDR3 sequence: CASSLGQGVPGELFF. In DNA form, the CDR3 reads TGCGCCAGCAGCTTGGGACAGGGAGTTCCCGGGGAGCTGTTTTTT. The whole variable domain, remainder taken from reference TRBV5-1 and TRBJ2-2, is KAGVTQTPRYLIKTRGQQVTLSCSPISGHRSVSWYQQTPGQGLQFLFEYFSETQRNKGNFPGRFSGRQFSNSRSEMNVSTLELGDSALYLCASSLGQGVPGELFFGEGSRLTVL.

The chain is built from TRBV18 and TRBJ1-2; TRBD1 aligns across 8 bases. After removal of 4 bases from V and 4 bases from J, the junction contained 5 bases not matched to a gene. The CDR3 has 14 residues. Germline CDR1 is KGHSH and CDR2 is LQKENI. CDR3 DNA sequence: TGTGCCAGCTCACAGGACAGGGACGGCTATGGCTACACCTTC. It specifies CASSQDRDGYGYTF. Full variable domain (missing parts from reference TRBV18 and TRBJ1-2): NAGVMQNPRHLVRRRGQEARLRCSPMKGHSHVYWYRQLPEEGLKFMVYLQKENIIDESGMPKERFSAEFPKEGPSILRIQQVVRGDSAAYFCASSQDRDGYGYTFGSGTRLTVV.

Concerning this clonotype: This could be a read error, since a much larger clone is one nucleotide away. The chain combines TRBV6-2 or TRBV6-3 with TRBJ2-1, with D perhaps matching TRBD1 (6 bases). This CDR3 region has 15 residues. The germline gives CDR1 MNHEY, CDR2 SVGEGT. The CDR3 sequence: CASGRGSLVYSEQFF. The CDR3 DNA reads as TGTGCCAGCGGCAGGGGTAGCCTAGTATACAGTGAGCAGTTCTTC.

This clonotype occurred many times. V is TRBV6-1 and J is TRBJ2-2; 8 bases are a match to TRBD1. CDR3 length: 18 residues. V lost 4 bases, J lost 4 bases, and 14 bases stayed unmatched. Looked up from germline, CDR1 is MNHNS and CDR2 is SASEGT. The CDR3, as DNA: TGTGCCAGCAGTGGAAAGTTGAGGACAGGGATCGGCACCGGGGAGCTGTTTTTT. Protein product: CASSGKLRTGIGTGELFF.

This clonotype was observed a handful of times. This sequence joins TRBV11-2 and TRBJ1-2; 7 nucleotides line up with TRBD1. There are 13 residues in the CDR3. Germline V CDR1 and CDR2: SGHAT, FQNNGV. Trimming removed 3 bases from V and 6 bases from J; junction bases left unmatched: 4. CDR3 loop: CASSFDRENGYTF. CDR3 DNA: TGTGCCAGCAGCTTCGACAGGGAGAATGGCTACACCTTC.

This clonotype was counted many times. CDR3 loop: CSVGTGTETQYF. The CDR3 DNA sequence: TGCAGCGTAGGGACAGGGACGGAGACCCAGTACTTC. The rearrangement uses TRBV29-1 and TRBJ2-5, with TRBD1 identical over 9 bases. Germline trimming cut 6 bases from V and 5 bases from J; bases unmatched to any gene: 4. This CDR3 contains 12 residues. Germline lookup yields CDR1 SQVTM and CDR2 ANQGSEA.

In its sample, this clonotype was seen many times. The rearrangement joins TRBV3-1 to TRBJ2-1; maybe TRBD2 (6 bases). CDR3 length: 13 amino acids. Germline V gene sequence: CDR1 LGHDT, CDR2 YNNKEL (reference sequence). V was cut by 4 bases and J by 10 bases, with 14 bases left in between. The CDR3 coding sequence is TGTGCCAGCAGCCCAAGTGGGGGGACCGAGCAGTTCTTC. Protein: CASSPSGGTEQFF.

This clonotype is labeled as medium-sized (0.01 to 0.1%). V and J are TRBV20-1 and TRBJ2-1, with a weak D call TRBD2 (5 bases). The V and J ends lost 3 bases and 2 bases respectively, with 14 bases between them. This CDR3 contains 15 residues. Germline loops: CDR1 DFQATT, CDR2 SNEGSKA (reference sequence). This CDR3 is CSASGGDSTYNEQFF. The CDR3 DNA is TGCAGTGCTAGTGGAGGAGACTCGACCTACAATGAGCAGTTCTTC.

The chain uses TRBV7-2 and TRBJ1-5, with TRBD1 matching 9 bases. The CDR3 covers 15 residues. Trimming took 1 base from V and 7 from J; bases not matched to a gene: 5. The V gene's germline CDR1 is SGHTA and CDR2 FQGNSA. The DNA of the CDR3 is TGTGCCAGCAGCTTAGAACAGGGGGCAGGACAGCCCCAGCATTTT. Its translation: CASSLEQGAGQPQHF.

This clonotype has ten or more counts. V and J are TRBV5-4 and TRBJ2-2, with D uncertain. Between the trimmed V and J ends, which lost 1 base and 3 bases, there was a span of 4 bases. CDR1 is SGHNT and CDR2 is YYREEE in the germline V gene (reference sequence). The CDR3 sequence is 13 residues long. CDR3 in amino acids: CASSLSDTGELFF. Written as DNA, the CDR3 is TGTGCCAGCAGCTTGTCGGACACCGGGGAGCTGTTTTTT.

This clonotype occurred a few times. The chain links TRBV18 to TRBJ2-3, with TRBD2 identical over 7 bases. The CDR3 is 13 amino acids. The J segment lost 9 bases and the V segment lost 7 bases, leaving 10 bases of the junction unmatched. CDR1 is KGHSH, CDR2 LQKENI, per germline. CDR3 residues: CASLLAGQSTQYF. CDR3 in DNA: TGTGCCAGCTTATTAGCGGGCCAGTCAACGCAGTATTTT. Based on the CDR3 plus reference TRBV18 and TRBJ2-3, the full variable domain is NAGVMQNPRHLVRRRGQEARLRCSPMKGHSHVYWYRQLPEEGLKFMVYLQKENIIDESGMPKERFSAEFPKEGPSILRIQQVVRGDSAAYFCASLLAGQSTQYFGPGTRLTVL.

This clonotype was observed a few times. The chain recombines TRBV25-1 with TRBJ2-5; D is unclear. V shed 3 bases and J shed 2 bases, with 13 bases lying between them. The CDR3 length is 15 residues. Per germline, CDR1 MGHDK and CDR2 SYGVNS. The CDR3 is CASSDPRDSQETQYF. In DNA, the CDR3 is TGTGCCAGCAGTGACCCCCGAGACTCACAAGAGACCCAGTACTTC.

This clonotype was detected ten times or more. The chain combines TRBV6-2 or TRBV6-3 with TRBJ2-1; D could derive from TRBD1 or TRBD2 (6 bases each). The CDR3 contains 14 residues. Trimming took 5 bases from V and 6 from J, leaving 14 bases between them. Germline CDR1 MNHEY, CDR2 SVGEGT. CDR3 protein: CASSPSGARNEQFF. Here the CDR3 DNA reads TGTGCCAGCAGTCCATCGGGGGCCCGCAATGAGCAGTTCTTC.

The chain joins TRBV20-1 to TRBJ1-1, with unresolved D. From germline, CDR1 is DFQATT and CDR2 SNEGSKA (reference sequence). The CDR3 consists of 14 residues. V was shortened by 3 bases and J by 0 bases, with 11 bases between the two germline ends. In nucleotides, the CDR3 is TGCAGTGCTAGTAGGTACCGCTTGAACACTGAAGCTTTCTTT. Protein: CSASRYRLNTEAFF.

This clonotype was recorded at least ten times. J is TRBJ2-5 and V is TRBV6-1; TRBD2 aligns across 7 bases. Germline V gives CDR1 MNHNS, CDR2 SASEGT. J lost 5 bases, V lost 2 bases, and 14 bases had no gene match. The CDR3 has 17 residues. The CDR3 loop is CASSEWRGGSPGETQYF. CDR3 DNA: TGTGCCAGCAGTGAATGGCGAGGCGGGAGTCCCGGGGAGACCCAGTACTTC.

This clonotype came up many times. The chain carries TRBV7-2 and TRBJ2-5; TRBD2 matches 9 bases. Germline trimming cut 1 base from V and 3 bases from J; bases unmatched to any gene: 3. CDR1 and CDR2 (germline): SGHTA, FQGNSA. The CDR3 spans 15 residues. CDR3: CASSLGGRAEETQYF. CDR3 coding DNA: TGTGCCAGCAGCTTAGGCGGGAGGGCAGAAGAGACCCAGTACTTC.

This clonotype was counted many times. The chain recombines TRBV7-9 with TRBJ2-7; 9 nucleotides agree with TRBD1. Unmatched junction bases numbered 13, after V lost 5 bases and J lost 5 bases. In germline, CDR1 is SEHNR, CDR2 FQNEAQ (reference sequence). The CDR3 runs to 16 residues. The CDR3 nucleotides read TGTGCCAGCAGCCCCATCTTCCGGGACAGGGTCGACGAGCAGTACTTC. It codes for CASSPIFRDRVDEQYF.

This clonotype was found many times. V is TRBV6-2 or TRBV6-3 and J is TRBJ1-2, with a possible D match to TRBD1 (6 bases). Trimming cost V 8 bases and J 6 bases, with 13 bases left between them. The CDR3 loop spans 12 amino acids. Germline assignment: CDR1 MNHEY and CDR2 SVGEGT. CDR3 in DNA: TGTGCCAGCTCCAGCAGGGACAATGGCTACACCTTC. This encodes CASSSRDNGYTF.

This clonotype was seen many times. The CDR3 bases are TGTGCCAGCAGCCAAGATACGGCGGAAACGAGAGTACAAGAGACCCAGTACTTC. Translated: CASSQDTAETRVQETQYF. J is TRBJ2-5 and V is TRBV14; D gene uncertain. Germline V CDR1 and CDR2: SGHDN, FVKESK. V was pared by 0 bases and J by 2 bases, with 19 bases between. The CDR3 contains 18 residues.

This clonotype was found many times. This chain connects TRBV7-8 to TRBJ2-1; TRBD2 is a possible D gene (5 bases). This CDR3 contains 15 residues. The V end was cut by 5 bases, the J end by 4 bases, with 15 bases between. Germline V gives CDR1 SGHVS, CDR2 FQNEAQ. The CDR3 DNA reads TGTGCCAGCAGCCCCTCTAGGACGGGGTACAATGAGCAGTTCTTC. Amino acids: CASSPSRTGYNEQFF.

The chain has TRBV12-3 or TRBV12-4 and TRBJ2-5; D is perhaps TRBD2 (6 bases). This CDR3 spans 13 amino acids. Between the trimmed V and J ends, which lost 3 bases and 6 bases, there was a span of 11 bases. The CDR3 DNA sequence: TGTGCCAGCAGTTTCCGGGGGTGGAAGACCCAGTACTTC. Protein sequence: CASSFRGWKTQYF.